What follows describes a single TCR beta chain. What it binds is not known. PCR primers comprised 60 Vbeta and 13 Jbeta primers. Clones were sequenced by immunoSEQ multiplex PCR, and TCRdb holds only the in-frame ones, with some missing. The table includes 100,000 to 150,000 clones, more than 70% detected once. The data were obtained in a study of cytomegalovirus exposure and HLA in healthy donors. About the research overall: Caucasian-associated ancestry cluster membership applied to about 77% of around 400 genotyped donors.

The CDR3 runs to 14 residues. The ends lost 8 bases at V and 6 bases at J; junction bases unmatched: 6. Per the germline V gene, CDR1 is MNHEY and CDR2 is SMNVEV (reference sequence). Overall study results and limits: According to an earlier analysis, most TCR beta V segments yielded productive rearrangements about 87% or about 30% of the time. Most CMV-associated TCR beta chains were later found to appear HLA-restricted. In a later analysis, parvovirus B19, influenza, CMV and Epstein-Barr virus appeared linked to several top co-occurrence clusters.

The chain has TRBV27 and TRBJ2-2, with 10 bases fitting TRBD1. This clonotype was sampled from a male donor in good health and CMV-seronegative. Source material: PBMCs. The CDR3 loop reads CASAGQGYAGELFF. The CDR3 region has the DNA TGTGCCAGCGCGGGACAGGGGTATGCCGGGGAGCTGTTTTTT.